The clone carrying this TCR beta chain was seen repeatedly, ten times or more. Investigators prepared the TCR beta libraries by applying iRepertoire HTBI primers and Arm-PCR of CDR3 regions. Using its own MiXCR run on the multiplex PCR reads, TCRdb lists one record per CDR3 protein. The sample gives some 490,000 distinct CDR3 sequences, around 11% of which show up once; about 8.9% is in the top ten. This specimen comes from a study of regulatory T cells in long-lasting Graves disease. Study as a whole: Antithyroid drugs had been taken by newly diagnosed Graves' patients for under 3 months.

The V gene end was trimmed by 10 bases and the J gene end by 5 bases; junction bases not matched to a gene: 11. This CDR3 has 15 residues. As for time point: newly diagnosed GD, antithyroid drugs for less than 3 months. PBMC RNA was the source of the TCR library. The sample also formed part of further work on T cells in Graves' hyperthyroidism and ophthalmopathy. This second study notes: Carried out on the TCR CDR3, a first-round RT-PCR used the HTBI primer set.

The specimen was peripheral blood mononuclear cells (PBMCs), collected at new diagnosis, from a patient treated with antithyroid drugs. The rearrangement links TRBV12-3 or TRBV12-4 to TRBJ1-4; 9 nucleotides line up with TRBD1. The source is a woman in her 30s with Graves disease. The chain's CDR3 is CATMATGQGNEKLFF. In nucleotides, the CDR3 is TGTGCCACCATGGCGACCGGACAGGGGAATGAAAAACTGTTTTTT.